Shown below are 32 T cell receptor beta chains from a single sample sequenced in a study of sequential checkpoint blockade in melanoma. Here immunoSEQ multiplex PCR was the method, and the copy in TCRdb shows in-frame clones only, minus some. The table has about 19,000 clones, approximately 26% seen once; the top ten hold roughly 6.8%. Treatment denoted: randomized to nivolumab then ipilimumab (arm A) or the reverse (arm B). The sequences come from tumor tissue (inferred from file names), collected from a patient given nivolumab and ipilimumab in sequence. The receptor source for this set is a human donor with melanoma.

This clone has just a few counts. The chain joins TRBV6-1 to TRBJ2-1; TRBD1 matches 9 bases. Per germline, CDR1 MNHNS and CDR2 SASEGT. The trim removed 1 base at V and 5 bases at J, leaving 3 bases unmatched. This CDR3 comprises 15 residues. Here the CDR3 DNA reads TGTGCCAGCAGTGAAGGGGGGACAGGGAACAATGAGCAGTTCTTC. Translation gives CASSEGGTGNNEQFF.

The chain has TRBV5-1 and TRBJ2-5; 8 bases map to TRBD2. The ends lost 0 bases at V and 5 bases at J; junction bases unmatched: 6. The germline gives CDR1 SGHRS, CDR2 YFSETQ. The CDR3 has 15 amino acids. The CDR3 nucleotides are TGCGCCAGCAGCTTGGCCGGACTAGCAGCGGAGACCCAGTACTTC. It specifies CASSLAGLAAETQYF.

The chain has TRBV29-1 and TRBJ2-3, with D unresolved. V was clipped by 2 bases and J by 3 bases, with 6 bases between them. Germline values: CDR1 SQVTM, CDR2 ANQGSEA. The CDR3 spans 12 residues. CDR3 in amino acids: CSVEPGTDTQYF. The CDR3 DNA reads TGCAGCGTTGAACCTGGAACAGATACGCAGTATTTT.

The chain couples TRBV4-1 to TRBJ1-3, with D possibly TRBD1 on 5 matching bases. The CDR3 length is 15 residues. The germline CDR1 and CDR2 sequences are MGHRA and YSYEKL. The V end lost 0 bases, the J end lost 8 bases, and 14 bases lay between the germline ends. CDR3: CASSQDGGREDTIYF. CDR3 DNA: TGCGCCAGCAGCCAAGATGGGGGTCGGGAGGACACCATATATTTT.

The chain links TRBV5-1 to TRBJ2-5; 9 bases agree with TRBD1. CDR1 is SGHRS, CDR2 YFSETQ, per germline. V lost 4 bases to trimming and J lost 3 bases; unmatched junction nucleotides: 10. The CDR3 covers 16 residues. The CDR3 spells CASSVQTGGIEETQYF. In DNA, the CDR3 is TGCGCCAGCAGCGTCCAGACAGGGGGGATTGAAGAGACCCAGTACTTC. Drawing the rest from reference TRBV5-1 and TRBJ2-5, the complete variable domain is KAGVTQTPRYLIKTRGQQVTLSCSPISGHRSVSWYQQTPGQGLQFLFEYFSETQRNKGNFPGRFSGRQFSNSRSEMNVSTLELGDSALYLCASSVQTGGIEETQYFGPGTRLLVL.

This chain uses TRBV11-3 with TRBJ2-3; no reliable D call. V lost 7 bases and J 0 bases, leaving 14 bases between the germline ends. The CDR3 length is 15 residues. In germline, CDR1 is SGHNT, CDR2 YENEEA. As DNA, the CDR3 is TGTGCCAGCATGAAGGGAACTCTTAGCACAGATACGCAGTATTTT. The encoded protein is CASMKGTLSTDTQYF.

V gene TRBV28 combines with J gene TRBJ1-3, with 9 bases aligning to TRBD1. The CDR3 consists of 17 residues. The V and J ends lost 1 base and 8 bases, in that order; junction bases with no gene match: 12. The germline V gene has CDR1 MDHEN and CDR2 SYDVKM. The CDR3 spells CASSLSDPGQGSDTIYF. The CDR3 DNA reads as TGTGCCAGCAGTTTATCGGACCCGGGACAGGGAAGCGACACCATATATTTT.

This clone showed up just a few times. The chain carries TRBV6-1 and TRBJ2-7; 7 bases line up with TRBD2. CDR3 length equals 15 residues. Germline V gene data show CDR1 as MNHNS and CDR2 as SASEGT. Trimming cost V 1 base and J 3 bases; bases outside gene matches: 6. The CDR3 DNA follows: TGTGCCAGCAGTGAAGGGGGGACGGGAGGCTACGAGCAGTACTTC. Translation: CASSEGGTGGYEQYF.

J is TRBJ2-2 and V is TRBV29-1; perhaps TRBD2 as D (5 bases). This CDR3 spans 13 amino acids. Germline V gene lookup returns CDR1 SQVTM and CDR2 ANQGSEA. The ends were cut back, 5 bases at V and 7 bases at J, with 14 bases in the middle. This chain's CDR3 is CSVLEGFGGELFF. CDR3 in DNA: TGCAGCGTTCTCGAGGGTTTCGGCGGGGAGCTGTTTTTT.

V and J are TRBV11-3 and TRBJ1-1, with D perhaps matching TRBD1 (6 bases). Germline CDR1 reads SGHNT; CDR2 reads YENEEA. Trimming cost V 6 bases and J 2 bases, with 13 bases left between them. This CDR3 contains 14 residues. In DNA, the CDR3 is TGTGCCAGCAGTCTTAGACAGGCCAACACTGAAGCTTTCTTT. Its protein is CASSLRQANTEAFF.

By share, this clone ranks as medium-sized (0.01 to 0.1%). The chain joins TRBV6-8 to TRBJ2-1; D might be TRBD2 (6 bases). CDR3 length: 14 amino acids. CDR1 and CDR2 (germline): MNHGY, SAAAGT. V was clipped by 6 bases and J by 7 bases, with 16 bases between them. CDR3 sequence reads: CASSGSGDGNEQFF. As DNA, the CDR3 is TGTGCCAGCAGCGGTTCGGGAGATGGGAATGAGCAGTTCTTC.

The chain recombines TRBV6-8 with TRBJ2-1, with TRBD2 matching 7 bases. CDR3 length: 16 amino acids. Germline V gene sequence: CDR1 MNHGY, CDR2 SAAAGT. V trimming: 2 bases; J trimming: 0 bases; junction bases outside the gene matches: 4. CDR3 in amino acids: CASSYMGGSSYNEQFF. The CDR3 DNA reads as TGTGCCAGCAGTTACATGGGGGGGAGCTCCTACAATGAGCAGTTCTTC.

This clone was seen a handful of times. The gene calls are TRBV10-3 and TRBJ2-1; 9 bases align to TRBD1. CDR1 and CDR2 (germline): ENHRY, SYGVKD. The V segment lost 0 bases and the J segment 8 bases; nucleotides outside the gene matches: 2. The CDR3 length is 14 residues. CDR3 nucleotides: TGTGCCATCAGTGAGTCGACAGGGGGGCATGAGCAGTTCTTC. Amino acids: CAISESTGGHEQFF.

The rearrangement joins TRBV11-3 to TRBJ2-5; 8 bases fit TRBD1. The CDR3 totals 18 residues. Germline loops: CDR1 SGHNT, CDR2 YENEEA. The junction had 10 bases not matched to a gene; V was cut back by 1 base and J by 0 bases. The CDR3 DNA reads as TGTGCCAGCAGCTTAGGGGGACAGGCGCGTACGTACCAAGAGACCCAGTACTTC. As protein: CASSLGGQARTYQETQYF.

Ten or more counts support this clone. V and J are TRBV6-7 and TRBJ2-2; D gene uncertain. TRBV6-7 is an open reading frame whose function is uncertain. This CDR3 contains 13 residues. Trimming took off 3 bases at V and 6 bases at J, with 8 bases between the two ends. CDR3 in DNA: TGTGCCAGCAGTTATTCTGAGGCCGGGGAGCTGTTTTTT. It translates to CASSYSEAGELFF.

This clone has a handful of counts. J is TRBJ1-3 and V is TRBV30; TRBD1 might be the D (5 bases). This CDR3 has 17 residues. Germline assignment: CDR1 GTSNPN and CDR2 SVGIG (reference sequence). Trimming stripped 3 bases from V and 0 bases from J, with 18 bases between. DNA of the CDR3: TGTGCCTGGAGGGGTCTAGGGACGTCTCGCTCTGGAAACACCATATATTTT. It yields the protein CAWRGLGTSRSGNTIYF.

The chain carries TRBV28 and TRBJ1-3; perhaps TRBD1 as D (6 bases). V was shortened by 6 bases and J by 1 base, with 13 bases between the two germline ends. The CDR3 loop spans 15 amino acids. The germline CDR1 and CDR2 sequences are MDHEN and SYDVKM. The CDR3: CASSRGTSSGNTIYF. CDR3 sequence (DNA): TGTGCCAGCAGCCGTGGGACATCATCTGGAAACACCATATATTTT.

V gene TRBV30 combines with J gene TRBJ2-7, with a possible D match to TRBD2 (5 bases). CDR1 is GTSNPN and CDR2 is SVGIG in the germline V gene (reference sequence). This CDR3 contains 12 residues. Between the trimmed V and J ends, which lost 0 bases and 4 bases, there was a span of 7 bases. CDR3 in amino acids: CAWSVRGYEQYF. CDR3 DNA sequence: TGTGCCTGGAGTGTACGGGGTTACGAGCAGTACTTC.

The chain recombines TRBV30 with TRBJ2-2; unclear D gene. V lost 0 bases and J lost 7, with 6 bases in between. CDR1 and CDR2 from the germline V gene are GTSNPN and SVGIG (reference sequence). This CDR3 has 12 residues. The CDR3 DNA sequence: TGTGCCTGGAGTGTACCCCTCGGGGAGCTGTTTTTT. It specifies CAWSVPLGELFF.

V and J are TRBV6-8 and TRBJ2-7, with D tentatively TRBD1 or TRBD2 (5 bases each). V was shortened by 1 base and J by 6 bases, with 10 bases between the two germline ends. This CDR3 is built from 13 residues. Germline lookup yields CDR1 MNHGY and CDR2 SAAAGT. This CDR3 is CASSYFRDGEQYF. CDR3 nucleotides: TGTGCCAGCAGTTACTTCAGGGACGGCGAGCAGTACTTC.

The V and J genes are TRBV10-2 and TRBJ2-6, with TRBD2 identical over 7 bases. J was trimmed by 2 bases and V by 4 bases; bases with no gene match: 2. The CDR3 covers 15 residues. Per germline, CDR1 WSHSY and CDR2 SAAADI. As DNA, the CDR3 is TGCGCCAGCAGTGCTGGGGGGGCTGGGGCCAACGTCCTGACTTTC. Protein: CASSAGGAGANVLTF.

The sample holds a few counts of this clone. The chain carries TRBV29-1 and TRBJ1-1; possible D gene TRBD1, 5 bases. The germline V gene has CDR1 SQVTM and CDR2 ANQGSEA. V lost 1 base to trimming and J lost 5 bases, with 11 bases between them. The CDR3 is 13 amino acids. This CDR3 reads CSVEVGGGTEAFF. CDR3 in DNA: TGCAGCGTTGAAGTCGGGGGGGGGACTGAAGCTTTCTTT.

The chain is built from TRBV9 and TRBJ2-4; 12 bases agree with TRBD2. CDR3 size: 19 residues. The V segment lost 0 bases and the J segment 0 bases; nucleotides outside the gene matches: 7. The germline V gene has CDR1 SGDLS and CDR2 YYNGEE. CDR3 coding DNA: TGTGCCAGCAGCGTAGGGACTAGCGGGGCCCGACTAGCCAAAAACATTCAGTACTTC. It encodes CASSVGTSGARLAKNIQYF.

J is TRBJ2-1 and V is TRBV19; TRBD2 matches at 7 bases. The ends lost 7 bases at V and 4 bases at J; junction bases unmatched: 7. The germline V gene has CDR1 LNHDA and CDR2 SQIVND (reference sequence). The CDR3 has 14 residues. The CDR3 region is CASNSQRDYNEQFF. The CDR3 region has the DNA TGTGCCAGTAACAGCCAGCGGGATTACAATGAGCAGTTCTTC.

V gene TRBV15 combines with J gene TRBJ1-2; tentative D call: TRBD1 (5 bases). Germline V CDR1 and CDR2: LNHNV, YYDKDF (reference sequence). This CDR3 has 17 residues. The V gene lost 1 base and the J gene lost 5 bases, with 20 bases spanning the gap. The CDR3 DNA sequence: TGTGCCACCAGCAGAGTTGGGACCGGTACCGCAATTTATGGCTACACCTTC. Translated, it gives CATSRVGTGTAIYGYTF.

This clone was detected a few times. The chain is built from TRBV6-8 and TRBJ2-3, with 10 positions matching TRBD2. Germline CDR1 MNHGY, CDR2 SAAAGT. The junction had 6 bases not matched to a gene; V was cut back by 2 bases and J by 1 base. This CDR3 spans 17 amino acids. Here the CDR3 reads CASSYTSGRARTDTQYF. CDR3 bases: TGTGCCAGCAGTTACACAAGCGGGAGGGCCCGCACAGATACGCAGTATTTT.

The chain links TRBV10-3 to TRBJ2-3; D remains ambiguous. Germline V lookup: CDR1 ENHRY, CDR2 SYGVKD. CDR3 length equals 14 residues. Trimming removed 0 bases at V and 1 base at J, with 5 bases between. CDR3 protein: CAISESVGTDTQYF. The CDR3, as DNA: TGTGCCATCAGTGAGTCGGTGGGCACAGATACGCAGTATTTT.

The chain is built from TRBV11-3 and TRBJ2-3, with D tentatively TRBD2 (6 bases). Germline lookup yields CDR1 SGHNT and CDR2 YENEEA. This CDR3 region has 15 residues. With 3 bases removed from V and 5 bases from J, the gap between germline ends came to 15 bases. CDR3 in amino acids: CASSLGTSSGDTQYF. CDR3 sequence (DNA): TGTGCCAGCAGCTTGGGGACTTCGTCGGGAGATACGCAGTATTTT.

This chain connects TRBV9 to TRBJ2-3; TRBD2 might be the D (6 bases). The V and J ends lost 3 bases and 3 bases respectively, with 17 bases between them. The CDR3 totals 16 residues. Germline V gene sequence: CDR1 SGDLS, CDR2 YYNGEE. The CDR3 region is CASSEDGTYTTDTQYF. The CDR3 DNA reads TGTGCCAGCAGCGAGGACGGGACTTACACGACAGATACGCAGTATTTT.

This clone was seen only a few times. The rearrangement uses TRBV28 and TRBJ1-4, with a possible D match to TRBD1 (5 bases). Deletions cut 6 bases from V and 5 bases from J, with 16 bases between. Looked up from germline, CDR1 is MDHEN and CDR2 is SYDVKM. CDR3 length: 15 residues. The CDR3 spells CASRLEDNLNEKLFF. The CDR3 nucleotides are TGTGCCAGCAGATTAGAGGACAACTTGAATGAAAAACTGTTTTTT.

Only a few counts were recorded for this clone. The J gene is TRBJ1-1, the V gene TRBV6-8; 10 bases align to TRBD1. The trim removed 4 bases at V and 2 bases at J, leaving 7 bases unmatched. The CDR3 has 16 residues. Germline CDR1 reads MNHGY; CDR2 reads SAAAGT. This CDR3 reads CASSSNGQGGNTEAFF. The CDR3 nucleotides read TGTGCCAGCAGTTCAAACGGACAGGGGGGTAACACTGAAGCTTTCTTT.

A few counts support this clone. The chain uses TRBV11-3 and TRBJ2-7; perhaps TRBD2 as D (5 bases). Between the trimmed V and J ends, which lost 3 bases and 2 bases, there was a span of 14 bases. Germline values: CDR1 SGHNT, CDR2 YENEEA. This CDR3 comprises 15 residues. DNA for the CDR3: TGTGCCAGCAGCTTGGAGGCTCCTCTTACCTACGAGCAGTACTTC. As protein: CASSLEAPLTYEQYF.